A selection of T cell receptor beta chains follows, all from one sample in a study of blood T cell repertoires in COVID-19. The method was immunoSEQ multiplex PCR; TCRdb's version includes in-frame clones alone and lacks a portion of them. The data contain tens of thousands of clones, 80% to 90% of them singletons. The material sequenced was peripheral blood. These receptors came from a human donor in a cohort sampled during active COVID-19. CDR3s include the opening cysteine and the closing phenylalanine or tryptophan.

TRBV19 | CASSILNRENYGYTF
TRBV7-2 | CASSPTGGNQPQHF
TRBV28 | CASSLGPTGQGVLAKNIQYF
TRBV5-5 | CASSPLGLAAYEQYF
TRBV2 | CASSGAGKGVAEAFF
TRBV6-2/TRBV6-3 | CASSRQGNSNQPQHF
TRBV6-1 | CASSGRGGRSTDTQYF
TRBV6-5 | CASRTVATGELFF
TRBV7-9 | CASSLSGGNTIYF
TRBV5-1 | CASSLSVNTEAFF
TRBV5-8 | CASSSGTGVVRNTEAFF
TRBV7-9 | CASSLGTGFHEQYF
TRBV5-1 | CASSSYLDSPKGGYTF
TRBV6-5 | CASRKTSGGYNEQFF
TRBV6-5 | CAISVSAVNTEAFF
TRBV29-1 | CSVPEAGQGTEQFF
TRBV9 | CASSVVGDTQYF